Below, 30 T cell receptor beta chains from the same sample are listed, as sequenced in a study of blood T cell repertoires in COVID-19. The assay was immunoSEQ multiplex PCR, and TCRdb's table has in-frame clones only and misses some. The sample has about 130,000 clones, about four fifths seen once. Sequencing input: peripheral blood. The receptor set was obtained from a woman in her 50s with acute or convalescent COVID-19.

This chain joins TRBV29-1 and TRBJ2-6; D call uncertain. V was trimmed by 6 bases and J by 0 bases, leaving 6 bases between them. This CDR3 region has 13 residues. Germline V gene lookup returns CDR1 SQVTM and CDR2 ANQGSEA. The CDR3 DNA follows: TGCAGCGTGCGAGCCTCTGGGGCCAACGTCCTGACTTTC. Protein: CSVRASGANVLTF.

The chain uses TRBV29-1 and TRBJ2-7; 9 nucleotides match TRBD1. Germline V gene sequence: CDR1 SQVTM, CDR2 ANQGSEA. With V trimmed by 6 bases and J by 5 bases, 5 bases remained unmatched. The length of the CDR3 is 12 residues. The CDR3 nucleotides read TGCAGCGTGGGACAGGGACAAAACGAGCAGTACTTC. Its protein is CSVGQGQNEQYF.

The chain couples TRBV18 to TRBJ1-1; D unclear. The CDR3 contains 13 residues. Looked up from germline, CDR1 is KGHSH and CDR2 is LQKENI. V was cut by 0 bases and J by 3 bases, with 5 bases left in between. The CDR3 sequence is CASSPPYHTEAFF. The CDR3 DNA sequence: TGTGCCAGCTCACCACCTTATCACACTGAAGCTTTCTTT. The full variable domain, completed using reference TRBV18 and TRBJ1-1, is NAGVMQNPRHLVRRRGQEARLRCSPMKGHSHVYWYRQLPEEGLKFMVYLQKENIIDESGMPKERFSAEFPKEGPSILRIQQVVRGDSAAYFCASSPPYHTEAFFGQGTRLTVV.

CDR3 loop: CARIGQGVFRNQPQHF. Written as DNA, the CDR3 is TGTGCCAGAATAGGACAGGGTGTCTTTCGCAATCAGCCCCAGCATTTT. V and J are TRBV9 and TRBJ1-5, with TRBD1 matching 8 bases. Germline V gene data show CDR1 as SGDLS and CDR2 as YYNGEE. The CDR3 runs to 16 residues. Germline trimming cut 8 bases from V and 2 bases from J; bases unmatched to any gene: 12.

This chain connects TRBV5-1 to TRBJ1-1; D not certain. The V gene lost 4 bases and the J gene lost 1 base, with 14 bases spanning the gap. There are 15 residues in the CDR3. Germline lookup yields CDR1 SGHRS and CDR2 YFSETQ. As DNA, the CDR3 is TGCGCCAGCAGCGGTATGGCCGTTGCGAACACTGAAGCTTTCTTT. Residues: CASSGMAVANTEAFF.

The rearrangement links TRBV5-1 to TRBJ2-3; 9 nucleotides match TRBD1. The V and J ends lost 6 bases and 1 base, in that order; junction bases with no gene match: 9. Per the germline V gene, CDR1 is SGHRS and CDR2 is YFSETQ. The CDR3 is 16 residues long. This CDR3 is CASTLSGQGGTDTQYF. CDR3 sequence (DNA): TGCGCCAGCACGCTATCGGGACAGGGCGGCACAGATACGCAGTATTTT.

The chain uses TRBV30 and TRBJ1-2; no firm D call. Trimming took off 0 bases at V and 3 bases at J, with 8 bases between the two ends. The length of the CDR3 is 13 residues. CDR1 and CDR2 from the germline V gene are GTSNPN and SVGIG (reference sequence). In DNA form, the CDR3 reads TGTGCCTGGAGTGTATCCCAATACTATGGCTACACCTTC. It is translated as CAWSVSQYYGYTF. Drawing the rest from reference TRBV30 and TRBJ1-2, the complete variable domain is SQTIHQWPATLVQPVGSPLSLECTVEGTSNPNLYWYRQAAGRGLQLLFYSVGIGQISSEVPQNLSASRPQDRQFILSSKKLLLSDSGFYLCAWSVSQYYGYTFGSGTRLTVV.

This chain joins TRBV5-8 and TRBJ1-6; D possibly corresponds to TRBD1 (6 bases). This CDR3 spans 14 amino acids. V was cut by 0 bases and J by 9 bases, with 10 bases left in between. Germline loops: CDR1 SGHTS, CDR2 YDEGEE. CDR3 amino acids: CASSLVGAASPLHF. The CDR3 DNA sequence: TGTGCCAGCAGCTTGGTGGGGGCGGCTTCACCCCTCCACTTT.

The J gene is TRBJ1-1, the V gene TRBV5-1, with TRBD1 matching 8 bases. V shed 4 bases and J 5 bases; nucleotides not matched to a gene: 10. CDR3 length: 15 amino acids. Germline CDR1 SGHRS, CDR2 YFSETQ. CDR3 loop: CASSPRQGYWTEAFF. As DNA, the CDR3 is TGCGCCAGCAGCCCCCGACAGGGGTATTGGACTGAAGCTTTCTTT.

This clone was detected once. This chain uses TRBV19 with TRBJ1-1; weak D call: TRBD1 (5 bases). This CDR3 has 17 amino acids. CDR1 is LNHDA, CDR2 SQIVND, per germline (reference sequence). Trimming removed 3 bases at V and 0 bases at J, with 17 bases between. The CDR3 sequence: CASSIRGQGLMNTEAFF. CDR3 DNA sequence: TGTGCCAGTAGTATCAGAGGGCAGGGACTAATGAACACTGAAGCTTTCTTT.

V and J are TRBV9 and TRBJ2-1, with 11 bases fitting TRBD2. This CDR3 spans 15 amino acids. J gave up 3 bases and V 3 bases, and 2 bases lay outside the gene matches. Germline CDR1 is SGDLS and CDR2 is YYNGEE. In DNA form, the CDR3 reads TGTGCCAGCAGCGAGGGACTAGCGGTCTACAATGAGCAGTTCTTC. Protein: CASSEGLAVYNEQFF.

The genes are TRBV5-8 and TRBJ2-7; perhaps TRBD1 as D (7 bases). The CDR3 has 14 amino acids. The V end lost 3 bases, the J end lost 5 bases, and 15 bases lay between the germline ends. CDR1 and CDR2 (germline): SGHTS, YDEGEE. The chain's CDR3 is CASSYRAGGNEQYF. The CDR3 DNA is TGTGCCAGCAGCTACAGGGCAGGGGGGAACGAGCAGTACTTC.

This clone occurred a few times. V gene TRBV6-5 combines with J gene TRBJ1-4, with D possibly TRBD1 on 5 matching bases. The CDR3 totals 16 residues. Germline CDR1 and CDR2: MNHEY and SVGAGI. V was clipped by 0 bases and J by 0 bases, with 8 bases between them. In DNA form, the CDR3 reads TGTGCCAGCAGTTACTCCGGGGGGGCAACTAATGAAAAACTGTTTTTT. Its translation is CASSYSGGATNEKLFF.

The rearrangement joins TRBV3-1 (or the pseudogene TRBV3-2) to TRBJ1-2; 8 bases align to TRBD1. The V gene end was trimmed by 4 bases and the J gene end by 1 base; junction bases not matched to a gene: 14. CDR1 is LGHDT and CDR2 is YNNKEL in the germline V gene (reference sequence). The CDR3 runs 18 residues. CDR3 sequence (DNA): TGTGCCAGCAGCCGGACAGGGATTAGCTCGAATTTTAACTATGGCTACACCTTC. Its protein is CASSRTGISSNFNYGYTF.

The count of this clone is one. The V gene is TRBV23-1, the J gene TRBJ2-7; 8 bases fit TRBD2. TRBV23-1 is noted as an ORF with a role that remains uncertain. This CDR3 is 18 amino acids long. Trimming at V came to 4 bases and at J to 2 bases, leaving 16 bases not matched to a gene. The CDR3 spells CASSPCGLVAGITYEQYF. CDR3 nucleotide sequence: TGCGCCAGCAGTCCCTGTGGTTTGGTAGCGGGGATTACCTACGAGCAGTACTTC.

The J gene is TRBJ1-1, the V gene TRBV15, with 7 bases identical to TRBD1. The CDR3 has 15 residues. V was clipped by 0 bases and J by 0 bases; unmatched bases: 1. Germline assignment: CDR1 LNHNV and CDR2 YYDKDF (reference sequence). Here the CDR3 DNA reads TGTGCCACCAGCAGAGAAGGGACAGTGAACACTGAAGCTTTCTTT. Translation: CATSREGTVNTEAFF.

This clone occurred many times. This chain connects TRBV29-1 to TRBJ1-6; perhaps TRBD1 as D (6 bases). V was cut by 5 bases and J by 4 bases, with 9 bases left in between. The germline V gene has CDR1 SQVTM and CDR2 ANQGSEA. The length of the CDR3 is 13 residues. The CDR3 sequence is CSVRTEYNSPLHF. CDR3 DNA sequence: TGCAGCGTTAGGACAGAGTATAATTCACCCCTCCACTTT.

V is TRBV5-1 and J is TRBJ1-4; the match to TRBD1 covers 8 bases. The CDR3 consists of 19 residues. The V gene's germline CDR1 is SGHRS and CDR2 YFSETQ. J was trimmed by 8 bases and V by 1 base; bases with no gene match: 19. In DNA, the CDR3 is TGCGCCAGCAGCTTGATTTCCTCACCAGGGGGCGTTCTTATAGAAAAACTGTTTTTT. The encoded protein is CASSLISSPGGVLIEKLFF.

The chain uses TRBV29-1 and TRBJ1-2, with a tentative D call TRBD1 (6 bases). Germline V gene lookup returns CDR1 SQVTM and CDR2 ANQGSEA. The V gene lost 4 bases and the J gene lost 3 bases, with 9 bases spanning the gap. CDR3 length equals 12 residues. The CDR3 reads CSVGTEYYGYTF. The CDR3 nucleotides read TGCAGCGTTGGGACAGAATACTATGGCTACACCTTC. Using reference TRBV29-1 and TRBJ1-2 for the parts outside the CDR3, the full variable domain is SAVISQKPSRDICQRGTSLTIQCQVDSQVTMMFWYRQQPGQSLTLIATANQGSEATYESGFVIDKFPISRPNLTFSTLTVSNMSPEDSSIYLCSVGTEYYGYTFGSGTRLTVV.

This sequence joins TRBV9 and TRBJ1-1; D is possibly TRBD1 (5 bases). V shed 0 bases and J shed 1 base, with 13 bases lying between them. CDR3 size: 16 residues. Germline V gives CDR1 SGDLS, CDR2 YYNGEE. CDR3 residues: CASSVEQEGENTEAFF. CDR3 bases: TGTGCCAGCAGCGTAGAACAGGAGGGAGAGAACACTGAAGCTTTCTTT.

In its sample, this clone was seen once. The rearrangement uses TRBV5-5 and TRBJ1-2; D might be TRBD1 (6 bases). This CDR3 spans 15 amino acids. The V gene's germline CDR1 is SGHKS and CDR2 YYEKEE (reference sequence). V dropped 1 base and J dropped 9 bases, with 19 bases sitting between them. As DNA, the CDR3 is TGTGCCAGCAGCTTGCGCCCGGGACATGTTTTCAGCTACACCTTC. It specifies CASSLRPGHVFSYTF.

The CDR3 region has the DNA TGTGCCTGGAGTGTAGGGAGGGAGGGTCAGCCCCAGCATTTT. It encodes CAWSVGREGQPQHF. The chain is built from TRBV30 and TRBJ1-5, with D hard to call. V was clipped by 0 bases and J by 6 bases, with 12 bases between them. The CDR3 covers 14 residues. Germline assignment: CDR1 GTSNPN and CDR2 SVGIG (reference sequence). The full variable domain, its missing parts supplied by reference TRBV30 and TRBJ1-5, is SQTIHQWPATLVQPVGSPLSLECTVEGTSNPNLYWYRQAAGRGLQLLFYSVGIGQISSEVPQNLSASRPQDRQFILSSKKLLLSDSGFYLCAWSVGREGQPQHFGDGTRLSIL.

CDR3 residues: CASSAGVMNTEAFF. CDR3 in DNA: TGTGCCAGCAGCGCGGGGGTCATGAACACTGAAGCTTTCTTT. The chain couples TRBV9 to TRBJ1-1; maybe TRBD1 (5 bases). V lost 3 bases to trimming and J lost 0 bases, with 9 bases between them. The CDR3 covers 14 residues. Germline V CDR1 and CDR2: SGDLS, YYNGEE.

The chain has TRBV12-3 or TRBV12-4 and TRBJ2-7; D uncertain. The length of the CDR3 is 13 residues. Between the trimmed V and J ends, which lost 5 bases and 3 bases, there was a span of 11 bases. CDR3 DNA sequence: TGTGCCAGCAGTCAGACTGACGGCTACGAGCAGTACTTC. It is translated as CASSQTDGYEQYF.

The rearrangement joins TRBV13 to TRBJ1-4, with TRBD1 as a possible D gene (5 bases). CDR1 PRHDT and CDR2 FYEKMQ come from the germline V gene (reference sequence). The CDR3 contains 15 residues. V shed 4 bases and J shed 8 bases, with 17 bases lying between them. In nucleotides, the CDR3 is TGTGCCAGCAGCTCCTACCCGACAGTTGGAGAAAAACTGTTTTTT. Residues: CASSSYPTVGEKLFF. Together with reference TRBV13 and TRBJ1-4, the CDR3 gives the full variable domain: AAGVIQSPRHLIKEKRETATLKCYPIPRHDTVYWYQQGPGQDPQFLISFYEKMQSDKGSIPDRFSAQQFSDYHSELNMSSLELGDSALYFCASSSYPTVGEKLFFGSGTQLSVL.

CDR3 amino acids: CASSESRVYGYTF. In nucleotides, the CDR3 is TGTGCCAGCAGTGAATCCCGGGTCTATGGCTACACCTTC. V is TRBV2 and J is TRBJ1-2; D gene unclear. This CDR3 has 13 residues. Trimming removed 2 bases from V and 4 bases from J, with 8 bases in between. The germline CDR1 and CDR2 sequences are SNHLY and FYNNEI.

This clone was seen just once. V usage is TRBV27 and J usage is TRBJ1-2; 7 nucleotides align to TRBD1. Looked up from germline, CDR1 is MNHEY and CDR2 is SMNVEV (reference sequence). The CDR3 consists of 14 residues. Unmatched junction bases numbered 10, after V lost 4 bases and J lost 8 bases. The chain's CDR3 is CASSSDRDSEGYTF. DNA of the CDR3: TGTGCCAGCAGTTCCGATCGGGACAGCGAGGGCTACACCTTC.

V is TRBV5-6 and J is TRBJ2-2; TRBD1 matches 7 bases. The CDR3 length is 14 residues. Germline V gives CDR1 SGHDT, CDR2 YYEEEE. V shed 4 bases, J shed 4 bases, and the junction held 4 bases outside the gene matches. CDR3 sequence: CASSQTGLTGELFF. The CDR3 region has the DNA TGTGCCAGCAGCCAGACAGGGCTCACCGGGGAGCTGTTTTTT. Full variable domain (rest looked up from reference TRBV5-6 and TRBJ2-2): DAGVTQSPTHLIKTRGQQVTLRCSPKSGHDTVSWYQQALGQGPQFIFQYYEEEERQRGNFPDRFSGHQFPNYSSELNVNALLLGDSALYLCASSQTGLTGELFFGEGSRLTVL.

The chain joins TRBV30 to TRBJ1-2; TRBD1 agrees at 8 bases. Germline V gene sequence: CDR1 GTSNPN, CDR2 SVGIG (reference sequence). V shed 2 bases, J shed 2 bases, and the junction held 16 bases outside the gene matches. The length of the CDR3 is 18 residues. CDR3 sequence: CAWSSLGGTGPPNYGYTF. The CDR3 DNA follows: TGTGCCTGGAGTTCACTAGGGGGGACAGGTCCTCCAAACTATGGCTACACCTTC.

This chain links TRBV5-5 with TRBJ1-5; D is perhaps TRBD1 (6 bases). The CDR3 spans 16 residues. Trimming removed 4 bases at V and 3 bases at J, with 17 bases between. Germline CDR1 and CDR2: SGHKS and YYEKEE (reference sequence). In nucleotides, the CDR3 is TGTGCCAGCAGCCTCGACGGCAGGGGTGACAATCAGCCCCAGCATTTT. Protein sequence: CASSLDGRGDNQPQHF.